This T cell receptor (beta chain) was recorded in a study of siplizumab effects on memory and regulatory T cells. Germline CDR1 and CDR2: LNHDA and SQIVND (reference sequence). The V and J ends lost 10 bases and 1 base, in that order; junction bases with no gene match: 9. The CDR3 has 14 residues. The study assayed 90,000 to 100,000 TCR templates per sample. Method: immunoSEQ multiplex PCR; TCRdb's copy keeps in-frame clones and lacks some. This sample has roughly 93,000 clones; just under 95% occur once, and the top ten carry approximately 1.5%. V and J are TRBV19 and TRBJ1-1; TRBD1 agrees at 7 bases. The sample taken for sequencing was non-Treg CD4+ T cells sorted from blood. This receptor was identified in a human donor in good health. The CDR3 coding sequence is TGTGCCACACAGGGGCCGATGGGGAACACTGAAGCTTTCTTT. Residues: CATQGPMGNTEAFF.